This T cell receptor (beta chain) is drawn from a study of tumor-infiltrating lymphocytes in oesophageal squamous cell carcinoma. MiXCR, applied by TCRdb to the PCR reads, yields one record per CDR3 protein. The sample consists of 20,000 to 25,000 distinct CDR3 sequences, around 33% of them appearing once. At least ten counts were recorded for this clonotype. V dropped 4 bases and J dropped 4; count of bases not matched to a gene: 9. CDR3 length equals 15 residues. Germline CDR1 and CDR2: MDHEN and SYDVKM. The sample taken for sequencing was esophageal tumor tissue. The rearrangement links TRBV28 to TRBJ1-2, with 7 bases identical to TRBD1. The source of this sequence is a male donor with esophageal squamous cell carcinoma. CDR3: CASSSNGDRLYGYTF. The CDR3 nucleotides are TGTGCCAGCAGTTCGAACGGGGACAGACTCTATGGCTACACCTTC.